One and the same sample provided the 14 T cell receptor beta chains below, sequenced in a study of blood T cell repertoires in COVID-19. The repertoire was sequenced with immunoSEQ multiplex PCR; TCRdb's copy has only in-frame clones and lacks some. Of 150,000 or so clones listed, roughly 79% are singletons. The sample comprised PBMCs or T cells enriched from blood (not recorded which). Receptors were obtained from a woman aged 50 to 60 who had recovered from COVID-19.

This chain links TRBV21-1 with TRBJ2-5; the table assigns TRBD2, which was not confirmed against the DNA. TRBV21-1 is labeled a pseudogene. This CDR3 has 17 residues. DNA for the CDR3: TGTGCCAGCAGCAAAACCCGCAGACTAGCGGGCCAAGAGACCCAGTACTTC. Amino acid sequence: CASSKTRRLAGQETQYF.

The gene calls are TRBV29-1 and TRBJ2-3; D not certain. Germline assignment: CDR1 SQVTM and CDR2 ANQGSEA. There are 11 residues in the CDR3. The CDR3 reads CSFYFTDTQYF. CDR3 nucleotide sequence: TGCAGTTTTTATTTCACAGATACGCAGTATTTT.

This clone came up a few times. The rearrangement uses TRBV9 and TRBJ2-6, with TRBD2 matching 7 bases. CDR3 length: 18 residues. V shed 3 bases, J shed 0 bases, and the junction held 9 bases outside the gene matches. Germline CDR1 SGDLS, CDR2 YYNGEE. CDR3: CASSAHSGGGSGANVLTF. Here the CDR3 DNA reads TGTGCCAGCAGCGCCCATTCGGGGGGAGGCTCTGGGGCCAACGTCCTGACTTTC.

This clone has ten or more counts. This chain's CDR3 is CASTGQPNTEAFF. The CDR3 DNA reads TGTGCCAGCACCGGACAGCCGAACACTGAAGCTTTCTTT. The rearrangement uses TRBV2 and TRBJ1-1; possibly TRBD1 for D (6 bases). This CDR3 region has 13 residues. V lost 7 bases, J lost 1 base, and 10 bases lay in between. The V gene's germline CDR1 is SNHLY and CDR2 FYNNEI.

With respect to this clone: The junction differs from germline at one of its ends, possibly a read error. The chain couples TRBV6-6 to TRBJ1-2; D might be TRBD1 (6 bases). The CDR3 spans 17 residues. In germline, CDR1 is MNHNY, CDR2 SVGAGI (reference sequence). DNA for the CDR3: TGTGCCAGCAGTCCCGCCGGTGGGGGGGCGCATAACGATGGCTACACCTTC. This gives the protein CASSPAGGGAHNDGYTF.

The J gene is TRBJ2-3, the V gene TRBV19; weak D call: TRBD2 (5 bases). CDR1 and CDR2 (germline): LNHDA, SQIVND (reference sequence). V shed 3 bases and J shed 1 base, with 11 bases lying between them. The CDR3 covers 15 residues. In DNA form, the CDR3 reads TGTGCCAGTAGTATCCCACTAGGAGGCACAGATACGCAGTATTTT. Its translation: CASSIPLGGTDTQYF.

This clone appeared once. The CDR3 is CASSQASGALSDTQYF. The CDR3 bases are TGTGCCAGCAGCCAAGCTAGCGGAGCTCTCTCAGATACGCAGTATTTT. The rearrangement joins TRBV7-2 to TRBJ2-3, with 7 nucleotides matching TRBD2. The CDR3 runs to 16 residues. CDR1 and CDR2 (germline): SGHTA, FQGNSA. The J segment lost 4 bases and the V segment lost 5 bases, leaving 12 bases of the junction unmatched.

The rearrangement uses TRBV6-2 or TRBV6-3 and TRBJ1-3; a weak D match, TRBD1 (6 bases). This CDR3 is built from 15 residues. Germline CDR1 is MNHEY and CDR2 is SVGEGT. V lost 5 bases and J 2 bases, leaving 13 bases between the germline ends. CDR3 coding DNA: TGTGCCAGCAGTATAGGGCGGGGGCCTGGAAACACCATATATTTT. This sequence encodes CASSIGRGPGNTIYF.

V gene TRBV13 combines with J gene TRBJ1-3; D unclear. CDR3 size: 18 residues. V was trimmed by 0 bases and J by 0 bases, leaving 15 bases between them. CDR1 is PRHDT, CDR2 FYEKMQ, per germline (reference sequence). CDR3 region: CASSLGGSRTFSGNTIYF. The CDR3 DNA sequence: TGTGCCAGCAGCTTAGGGGGCTCCCGCACCTTCTCTGGAAACACCATATATTTT.

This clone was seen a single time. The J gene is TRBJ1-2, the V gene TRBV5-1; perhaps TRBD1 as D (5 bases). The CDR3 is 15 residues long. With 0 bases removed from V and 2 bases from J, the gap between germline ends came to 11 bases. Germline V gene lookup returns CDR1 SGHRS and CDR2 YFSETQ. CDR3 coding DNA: TGCGCCAGCAGCTTGGAAGCAGGGATGAACTATGGCTACACCTTC. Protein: CASSLEAGMNYGYTF.

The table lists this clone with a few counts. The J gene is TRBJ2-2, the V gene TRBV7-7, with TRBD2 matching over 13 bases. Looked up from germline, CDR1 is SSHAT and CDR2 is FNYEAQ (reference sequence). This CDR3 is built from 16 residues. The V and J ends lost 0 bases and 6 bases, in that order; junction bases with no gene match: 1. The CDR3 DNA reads TGTGCCAGCAGCTTAGCGGGACTAGCGGGGCCCGGGGAGCTGTTTTTT. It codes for CASSLAGLAGPGELFF.

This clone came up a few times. The CDR3 region has the DNA TGTGCCAGCCGGACAGGGGGCGGTAACACCGGGGAGCTGTTTTTT. It specifies CASRTGGGNTGELFF. This chain links TRBV28 with TRBJ2-2; the match to TRBD1 covers 11 bases. The CDR3 length is 15 residues. V was clipped by 8 bases and J by 2 bases; unmatched bases: 4. The germline V gene has CDR1 MDHEN and CDR2 SYDVKM.

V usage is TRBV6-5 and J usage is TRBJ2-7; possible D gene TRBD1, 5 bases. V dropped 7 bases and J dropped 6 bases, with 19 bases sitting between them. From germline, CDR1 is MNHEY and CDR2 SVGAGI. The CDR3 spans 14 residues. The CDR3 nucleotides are TGTGCCAGCATTGGCCACGGGTACACAGGCGAGCAGTACTTC. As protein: CASIGHGYTGEQYF.

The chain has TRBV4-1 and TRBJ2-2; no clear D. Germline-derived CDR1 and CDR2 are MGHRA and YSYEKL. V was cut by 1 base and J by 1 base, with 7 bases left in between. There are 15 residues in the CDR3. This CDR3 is CASSQAPRNTGELFF. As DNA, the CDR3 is TGCGCCAGCAGCCAAGCCCCTAGGAACACCGGGGAGCTGTTTTTT.